The clone carrying this T cell receptor beta chain was observed a handful of times. Its target is unknown. MiXCR was run by TCRdb on the 5' RACE reads, yielding one entry per CDR3 protein. The data hold 130,000 to 150,000 distinct CDR3 sequences, with 6% to 7% observed a single time. The data stem from a study of T-cell memory formation after mild COVID-19. Overall study results and limits: There were some responding clones in pre-infection memory, which suggested that cross-reactive memory had joined.

Germline assignment: CDR1 LNHDA and CDR2 SQIVND (reference sequence). The CDR3 loop spans 15 amino acids. The V gene lost 1 base and the J gene lost 4 bases, with 11 bases spanning the gap. The TCR originated in an adult woman who had mild COVID-19 (a few samples of this study predate the infection). Cell type and time point are not known. Sequencing was performed on PBMCs or a T cell subset sorted from them (not recorded which). The chain links TRBV19 to TRBJ2-1, with D perhaps being TRBD1 or TRBD2 (6 bases each). The DNA for the CDR3 is TGTGCCAGTAGTATAGCCGGGGGCCCTTACAATGAGCAGTTCTTC. Translation: CASSIAGGPYNEQFF.